This passage covers 8 T cell receptor beta chains from one sample sequenced in a study of blood T cell repertoires in COVID-19. Sequenced by immunoSEQ multiplex PCR; TCRdb stores in-frame clones only, minus some. The sample yields about 74,000 clones, about 92% seen once. The specimen was peripheral blood. The receptors derive from a man aged 50-59 years with acute or convalescent COVID-19.

The V call is TRBV11-2, the J call TRBJ1-1; 8 bases align to TRBD1. CDR1 and CDR2 from the germline V gene are SGHAT and FQNNGV. Trimming at V came to 5 bases and at J to 8 bases, leaving 10 bases not matched to a gene. This CDR3 has 14 amino acids. The CDR3 loop is CASSKSRQGWEAFF. In nucleotides, the CDR3 is TGTGCCAGCAGCAAAAGTCGACAGGGGTGGGAAGCTTTCTTT. Full variable domain (remainder filled in from reference TRBV11-2 and TRBJ1-1): EAGVAQSPRYKIIEKRQSVAFWCNPISGHATLYWYQQILGQGPKLLIQFQNNGVVDDSQLPKDRFSAERLKGVDSTLKIQPAKLEDSAVYLCASSKSRQGWEAFFGQGTRLTVV.

The chain uses TRBV7-8 and TRBJ2-1; the D gene is possibly TRBD2 (5 bases). Trimming took 2 bases from V and 4 from J, leaving 9 bases between them. Germline V CDR1 and CDR2: SGHVS, FQNEAQ. The length of the CDR3 is 14 residues. The CDR3 sequence: CASSLIGKYNEQFF. The CDR3 nucleotides read TGTGCCAGCAGCTTAATCGGGAAATACAATGAGCAGTTCTTC.

V gene TRBV14 combines with J gene TRBJ2-1; a weak D match, TRBD2 (5 bases). The germline V gene encodes CDR1 SGHDN and CDR2 FVKESK. V was clipped by 5 bases and J by 12 bases, with 20 bases between them. This CDR3 spans 14 amino acids. The CDR3 bases are TGTGCCAGCAGCTCCTCAGTTGCGCCGGCGGGGCAGTTCTTC. This gives the protein CASSSSVAPAGQFF.

The genes are TRBV7-2 and TRBJ2-3; 10 nucleotides agree with TRBD1. This CDR3 is 15 amino acids long. CDR1 is SGHTA and CDR2 is FQGNSA in the germline V gene. V dropped 6 bases and J dropped 2; count of bases not matched to a gene: 5. The DNA for the CDR3 is TGTGCCAGCAGACGGGGACAGGGGTTCACAGATACGCAGTATTTT. It specifies CASRRGQGFTDTQYF.

The chain links TRBV6-5 to TRBJ2-5, with TRBD2 matching over 7 bases. Germline trimming cut 7 bases from V and 1 base from J; bases unmatched to any gene: 9. This CDR3 contains 15 residues. Germline loops: CDR1 MNHEY, CDR2 SVGAGI. Here the CDR3 DNA reads TGTGCCAGCATACTGGGACTATTTCCCCAAGAGACCCAGTACTTC. This sequence encodes CASILGLFPQETQYF.

The chain links TRBV2 to TRBJ2-3; 11 bases agree with TRBD2. V trimming: 5 bases; J trimming: 4 bases; junction bases outside the gene matches: 17. The CDR3 totals 19 residues. The germline CDR1 and CDR2 sequences are SNHLY and FYNNEI. The CDR3 region has the DNA TGTGCCAGCAGTAACTTGGCTAGCGGGGGGCTTGGTCTTTCAGATACGCAGTATTTT. Translated, it gives CASSNLASGGLGLSDTQYF.

V and J are TRBV28 and TRBJ2-7; 9 bases fit TRBD1. Germline trimming cut 5 bases from V and 1 base from J; bases unmatched to any gene: 0. The CDR3 totals 13 residues. Germline lookup yields CDR1 MDHEN and CDR2 SYDVKM. The CDR3: CASSGTGSYEQYF. For the CDR3, the DNA is TGTGCCAGCAGTGGGACAGGGTCCTACGAGCAGTACTTC.

CDR3 protein: CASSPPLAGSTDTQYF. CDR3 sequence (DNA): TGTGCCAGCAGTCCTCCGCTAGCGGGAAGCACAGATACGCAGTATTTT. The chain uses TRBV2 and TRBJ2-3, with 9 positions matching TRBD2. Germline assignment: CDR1 SNHLY and CDR2 FYNNEI. With V trimmed by 5 bases and J by 0 bases, 6 bases remained unmatched. The CDR3 loop spans 16 amino acids.